The present TCR beta chain was sequenced within a study of CD8 T cells in Susac syndrome. Whole-study context: Blood was drawn from Susac syndrome patients while they were therapy-naive, on corticosteroids, or on intravenous immunoglobulin alone.

V shed 5 bases and J 1 base; nucleotides not matched to a gene: 1. Germline CDR1 is MDHEN and CDR2 is SYDVKM. The CDR3 runs 16 residues. This clonotype has just one count. Random hexamers were used to reverse transcribe the RNA input (about 0.45 to 1 ug). Amplification of TCR beta CDR3 was carried out by immunoSEQ multiplex PCR, which covered 54 Vbeta and 13 Jbeta segments. MiXCR, applied by TCRdb to the immunoSEQ multiplex PCR reads, yields one record per CDR3 protein. The table shows some 200,000 distinct CDR3 sequences, with about 91% occurring only once. TEMRA cells were FACS-enriched, unlike CD8+ and CD4+ T cells, which were negatively isolated.

The chain is built from TRBV28 and TRBJ2-6; TRBD1 matches at 11 bases. The receptor was isolated from a human donor with Susac syndrome. The sample was CD4+ T cells from PBMCs. The CDR3: CASSGTGGSGANVLTF. Written as DNA, the CDR3 is TGTGCCAGCAGTGGGACAGGGGGTTCTGGGGCCAACGTCCTGACTTTC.